This paragraph reports one T cell receptor beta chain. This CDR3 is 13 amino acids long. Germline V gene sequence: CDR1 SGHVS, CDR2 FQNEAQ. Deletions cut 3 bases from V and 11 bases from J, with 14 bases between. This record comes from a study of blood T cell repertoires in COVID-19. This table comes from immunoSEQ multiplex PCR, and its TCRdb copy is limited to in-frame clones, with some not included. The sample contains some 400,000 clones, 87% of which appear only once. Sequencing was carried out using peripheral blood. V usage is TRBV7-8 and J usage is TRBJ2-1; tentative D call: TRBD2 (5 bases). The sequence came from an older woman with COVID-19, enrolled during active disease. Here the CDR3 reads CASSFFAREQQFF. CDR3 sequence (DNA): TGTGCCAGCAGCTTTTTTGCCCGGGAACAGCAGTTCTTC.